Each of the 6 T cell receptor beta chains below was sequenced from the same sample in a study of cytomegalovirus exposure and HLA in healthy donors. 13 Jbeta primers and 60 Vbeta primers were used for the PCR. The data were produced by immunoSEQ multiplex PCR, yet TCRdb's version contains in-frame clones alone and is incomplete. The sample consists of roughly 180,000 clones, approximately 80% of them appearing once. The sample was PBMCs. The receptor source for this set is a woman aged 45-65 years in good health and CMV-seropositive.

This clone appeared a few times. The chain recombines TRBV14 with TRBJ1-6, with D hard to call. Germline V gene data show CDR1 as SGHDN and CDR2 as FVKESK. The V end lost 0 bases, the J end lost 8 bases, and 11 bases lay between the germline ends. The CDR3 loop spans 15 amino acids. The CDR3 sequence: CASSQDARWYSPLHF. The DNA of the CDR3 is TGTGCCAGCAGCCAAGATGCCCGGTGGTATTCACCCCTCCACTTT.

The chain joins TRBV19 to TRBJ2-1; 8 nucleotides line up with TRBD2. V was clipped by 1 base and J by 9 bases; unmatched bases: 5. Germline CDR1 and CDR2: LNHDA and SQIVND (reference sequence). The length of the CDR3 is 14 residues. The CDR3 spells CASSIAGGRGEQFF. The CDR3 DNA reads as TGTGCCAGTAGTATAGCGGGGGGGCGTGGTGAGCAGTTCTTC.

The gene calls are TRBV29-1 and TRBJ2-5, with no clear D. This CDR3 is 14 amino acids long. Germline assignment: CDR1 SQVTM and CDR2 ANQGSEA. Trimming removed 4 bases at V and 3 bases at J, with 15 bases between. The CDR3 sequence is CSVGRSPLKETQYF. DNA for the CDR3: TGCAGCGTTGGGCGGAGCCCGTTAAAAGAGACCCAGTACTTC.

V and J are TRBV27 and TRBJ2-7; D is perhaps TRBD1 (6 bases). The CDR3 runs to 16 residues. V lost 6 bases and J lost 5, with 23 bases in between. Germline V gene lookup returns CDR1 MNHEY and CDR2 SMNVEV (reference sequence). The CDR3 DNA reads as TGTGCCAGCAGAAGAAACAGGGATCGTGGCGATCACGAGCAGTACTTC. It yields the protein CASRRNRDRGDHEQYF.

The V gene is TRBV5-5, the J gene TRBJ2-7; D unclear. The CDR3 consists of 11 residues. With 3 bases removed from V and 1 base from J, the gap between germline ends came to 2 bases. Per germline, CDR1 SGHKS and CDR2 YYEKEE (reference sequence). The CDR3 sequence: CASSSSYEQYF. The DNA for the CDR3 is TGTGCCAGCAGCTCTTCCTACGAGCAGTACTTC.

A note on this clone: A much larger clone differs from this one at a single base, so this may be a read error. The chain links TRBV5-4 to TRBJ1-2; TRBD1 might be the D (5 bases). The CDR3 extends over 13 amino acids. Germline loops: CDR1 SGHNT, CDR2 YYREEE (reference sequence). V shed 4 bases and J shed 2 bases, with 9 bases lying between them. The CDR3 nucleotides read TGTGCCAGCAGCCTCAGACAGAACTATGGCTACACCTTC. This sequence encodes CASSLRQNYGYTF.